This section outlines one T cell receptor (beta chain) sequence together with its context. In the authors' methods: The assay estimated nucleated cells by amplifying reference gene primers. The protocol was immunoSEQ multiplex PCR, while the TCRdb copy is restricted to in-frame clones and leaves out a portion. V, J and clone size were drawn from that table, and D and trimming were deduced from the DNA. The table has 90,000 to 120,000 clones, roughly 86% seen once; the top ten hold 5.5% to 8%. This sample was included in a study of blood T cell repertoires in COVID-19. Study details: From the United States, Italy and Spain came samples of acute and convalescent COVID-19. T cells, B-cell-depleted T cells, or PBMCs supplied cDNA or gDNA.

CDR3 length: 17 amino acids. The V gene end was trimmed by 5 bases and the J gene end by 6 bases; junction bases not matched to a gene: 18. Germline V gene data show CDR1 as GTSNPN and CDR2 as SVGIG (reference sequence). The TCR originated in a woman aged 60-70 years with acute or convalescent COVID-19. This chain uses TRBV30 with TRBJ2-1, with 8 bases lining up with TRBD1. The sample comprised peripheral blood. The CDR3 sequence is CAWWRGVGTGHLNEQFF. CDR3 bases: TGTGCCTGGTGGAGAGGTGTTGGGACAGGTCATCTCAATGAGCAGTTCTTC.